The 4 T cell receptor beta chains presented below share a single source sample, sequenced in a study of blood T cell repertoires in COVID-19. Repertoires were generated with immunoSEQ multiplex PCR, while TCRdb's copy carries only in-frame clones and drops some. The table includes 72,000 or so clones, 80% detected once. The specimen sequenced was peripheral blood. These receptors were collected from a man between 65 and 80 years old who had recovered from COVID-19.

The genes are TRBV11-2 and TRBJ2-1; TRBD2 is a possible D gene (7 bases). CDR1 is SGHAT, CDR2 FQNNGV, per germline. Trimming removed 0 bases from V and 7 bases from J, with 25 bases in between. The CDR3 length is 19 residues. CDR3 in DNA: TGTGCCAGCAGCTTAGAACCGTATAGGGGGGGTGGTAAGGAGAATGAGCAGTTCTTC. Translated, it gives CASSLEPYRGGGKENEQFF.

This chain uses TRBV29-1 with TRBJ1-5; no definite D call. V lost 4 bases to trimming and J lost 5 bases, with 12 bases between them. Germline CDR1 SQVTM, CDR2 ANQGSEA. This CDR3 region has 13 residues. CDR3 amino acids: CSVGEHRDQPQHF. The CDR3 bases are TGCAGCGTTGGAGAACATCGGGATCAGCCCCAGCATTTT. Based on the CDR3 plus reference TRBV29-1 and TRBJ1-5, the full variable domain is SAVISQKPSRDICQRGTSLTIQCQVDSQVTMMFWYRQQPGQSLTLIATANQGSEATYESGFVIDKFPISRPNLTFSTLTVSNMSPEDSSIYLCSVGEHRDQPQHFGDGTRLSIL.

The CDR3 DNA sequence: TGTGCCAGCAGCCTACAGGGGGCTCGCGGGGAGACCCAGTACTTC. Its protein is CASSLQGARGETQYF. The V call is TRBV3-1 (or the pseudogene TRBV3-2), the J call TRBJ2-5, with 9 bases that match TRBD1. Trimming took 4 bases from V and 5 from J; bases not matched to a gene: 8. Germline V gene data show CDR1 as LGHDT and CDR2 as YNNKEL (reference sequence). This CDR3 is 15 amino acids long.

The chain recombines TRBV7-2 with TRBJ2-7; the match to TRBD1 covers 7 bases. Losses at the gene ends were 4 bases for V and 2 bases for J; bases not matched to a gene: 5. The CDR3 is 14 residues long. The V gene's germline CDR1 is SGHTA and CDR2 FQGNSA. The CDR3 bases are TGTGCCAGCAGCTCCCAGGGGACAGCCTACGAGCAGTACTTC. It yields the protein CASSSQGTAYEQYF.